This T cell receptor (beta chain) appears in the sequencing data of a study of blood T cell repertoires in COVID-19. Overall study context: The origin of the acute and convalescent COVID-19 samples was the United States, Italy and Spain.

This clone was seen only a few times. Per the authors' pipeline: Counts of nucleated cells, estimated from reference gene primer amplification, were obtained. The data were produced by immunoSEQ multiplex PCR, yet TCRdb's version contains in-frame clones alone and is incomplete. V, J and clone size derive from that table, while D and trimming were established from the DNA sequence. The sample has some 190,000 clones, approximately 83% seen once. Between the trimmed V and J ends, which lost 5 bases and 2 bases, there was a span of 14 bases. Germline V gives CDR1 SGHRS, CDR2 YFSETQ. The CDR3 covers 15 residues.

The sequence was obtained from a man between 60 and 70 years old with acute or convalescent COVID-19. The chain employs TRBV5-1 and TRBJ1-3, with a tentative D call TRBD1 (5 bases). Sample: peripheral blood. CDR3 residues: CASREGPIPGNTIYF. CDR3 nucleotide sequence: TGCGCCAGCAGGGAGGGACCCATCCCTGGAAACACCATATATTTT.